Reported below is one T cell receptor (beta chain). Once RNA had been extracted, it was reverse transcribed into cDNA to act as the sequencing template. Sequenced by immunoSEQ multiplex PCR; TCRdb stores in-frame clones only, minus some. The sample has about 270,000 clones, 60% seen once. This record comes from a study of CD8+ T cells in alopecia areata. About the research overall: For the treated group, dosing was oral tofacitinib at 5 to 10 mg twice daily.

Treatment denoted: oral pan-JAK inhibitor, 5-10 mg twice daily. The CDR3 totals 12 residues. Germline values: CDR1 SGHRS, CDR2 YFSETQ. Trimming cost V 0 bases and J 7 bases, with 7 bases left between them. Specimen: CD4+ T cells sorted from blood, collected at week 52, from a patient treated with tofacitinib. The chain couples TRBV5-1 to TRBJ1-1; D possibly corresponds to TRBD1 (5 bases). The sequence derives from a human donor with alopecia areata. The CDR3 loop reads CASSLDQGEAFF. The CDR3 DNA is TGCGCCAGCAGCTTGGATCAGGGTGAAGCTTTCTTT.